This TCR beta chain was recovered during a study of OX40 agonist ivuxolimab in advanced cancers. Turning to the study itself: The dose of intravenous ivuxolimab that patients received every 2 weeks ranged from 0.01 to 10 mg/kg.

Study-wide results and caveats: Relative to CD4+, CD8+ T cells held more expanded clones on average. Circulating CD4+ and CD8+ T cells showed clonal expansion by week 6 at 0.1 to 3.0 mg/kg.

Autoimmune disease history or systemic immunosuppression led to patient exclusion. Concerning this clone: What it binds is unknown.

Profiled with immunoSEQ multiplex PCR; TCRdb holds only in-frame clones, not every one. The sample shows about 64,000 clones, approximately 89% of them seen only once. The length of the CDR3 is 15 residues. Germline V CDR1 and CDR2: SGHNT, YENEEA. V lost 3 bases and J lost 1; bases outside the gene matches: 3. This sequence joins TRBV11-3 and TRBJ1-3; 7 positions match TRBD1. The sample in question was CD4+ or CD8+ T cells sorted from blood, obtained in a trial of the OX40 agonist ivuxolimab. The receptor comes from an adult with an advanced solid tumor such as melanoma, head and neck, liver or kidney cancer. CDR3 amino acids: CASSFEGASGNTIYF. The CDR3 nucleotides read TGTGCCAGCAGCTTCGAGGGGGCATCTGGAAACACCATATATTTT. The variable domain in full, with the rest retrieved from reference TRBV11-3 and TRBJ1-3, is EAGVVQSPRYKIIEKKQPVAFWCNPISGHNTLYWYLQNLGQGPELLIRYENEEAVDDSQLPKDRFSAERLKGVDSTLKIQPAELGDSAVYLCASSFEGASGNTIYFGEGSWLTVV.